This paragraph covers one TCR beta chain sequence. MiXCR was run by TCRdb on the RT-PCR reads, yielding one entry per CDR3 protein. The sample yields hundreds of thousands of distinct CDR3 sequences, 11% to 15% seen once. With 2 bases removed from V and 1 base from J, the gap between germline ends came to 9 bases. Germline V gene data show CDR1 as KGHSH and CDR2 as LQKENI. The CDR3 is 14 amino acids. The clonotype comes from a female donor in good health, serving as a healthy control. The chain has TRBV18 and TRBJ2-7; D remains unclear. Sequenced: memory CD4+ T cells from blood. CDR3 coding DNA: TGTGCCAGCTCACCATGGGCAAATTCCTACGAGCAGTACTTC. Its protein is CASSPWANSYEQYF.